The T cell receptor beta chain under discussion was sequenced for a study of blood T cell repertoires in COVID-19. About the study: Researchers got acute and convalescent COVID-19 samples from the United States, Italy and Spain.

Per the original methods: Estimation of nucleated cell counts relied on the amplification of reference gene primers. TCRdb keeps only in-frame clones here, not all; method: immunoSEQ multiplex PCR. That table supplies the V and J calls and clone size; D and trimming were determined from the DNA. The sample lists about 140,000 clones; around 80% were seen once. Trimming took off 4 bases at V and 3 bases at J, with 16 bases between the two ends. The length of the CDR3 is 15 residues. The germline CDR1 and CDR2 sequences are MDHEN and SYDVKM. The TCR originated in a woman aged 55-69 years with acute or convalescent COVID-19. Material: peripheral blood. The chain is built from TRBV28 and TRBJ2-7, with a tentative D call TRBD1 (5 bases). CDR3 sequence: CASSSRQGLYYEQYF. In DNA form, the CDR3 reads TGTGCCAGCAGTTCCCGGCAGGGCCTCTACTACGAGCAGTACTTC.